This entry concerns a single T cell receptor beta chain. The CDR3 totals 12 residues. Germline V gene lookup returns CDR1 LGHNA and CDR2 YSLEER. Trimming pared 2 bases from V and 4 bases from J, leaving 2 bases between. MiXCR, run by TCRdb on the RACE reads, gives a single entry per CDR3 protein. The sample lists around 110,000 distinct CDR3 sequences, 10% to 15% occurring once. Regarding time point: pre-sensitization, week 0. Treatment: therapeutic diphenylcyclopropenone sensitization with weekly scalp DPC. This entry belongs to a study of human T cells and chemical hapten exposure. The specimen comprised whole blood, sampled in connection with sensitization to the hapten diphenylcyclopropenone (DPC). The chain uses TRBV4-3 and TRBJ2-2; D not certain. This TCR was recovered from a woman in her 50s with alopecia areata. Some clones in this sample may be carry-over from other donors' samples. CDR3 sequence (DNA): TGCGCCAGCAGCCAACGCACCGGGGAGCTGTTTTTT. Its translation: CASSQRTGELFF.